This is a list of T cell receptor beta chains from one sample in a study of blood T cell repertoires in COVID-19. Sequencing used immunoSEQ multiplex PCR; TCRdb keeps in-frame clones, though not all of them. The sample contains over 120,000 clones, roughly 83% of which appear only once. Sequencing was carried out using PBMCs or T cells enriched from blood (not recorded which). All receptors derive from a man aged 45-65 years who had recovered from COVID-19. Both conserved end residues are part of each CDR3. A D gene is named only where the DNA matches it firmly. Only some rows state a clone size, as once, few, many or a class for expanded clones.

v_call: TRBV7-8; d_call: .; j_call: TRBJ2-2; clone_size: .; cdr3_aa: CASSRDFTGELFF; cdr3_nt: TGTGCCAGCAGCCGGGACTTCACCGGGGAGCTGTTTTTT
v_call: TRBV7-9; d_call: .; j_call: TRBJ1-3; clone_size: .; cdr3_aa: CASRPMDGSSGNTIYF; cdr3_nt: TGTGCCAGCAGACCCATGGACGGGAGCTCTGGAAACACCATATATTTT
v_call: TRBV25-1; d_call: .; j_call: TRBJ1-2; clone_size: once; cdr3_aa: CASSGVGGASHYGYTF; cdr3_nt: TGTGCCAGCAGTGGAGTCGGCGGGGCCAGTCACTATGGCTACACCTTC
v_call: TRBV24-1; d_call: TRBD1; j_call: TRBJ2-3; clone_size: .; cdr3_aa: CATSDLNDRGYDTQYF; cdr3_nt: TGTGCCACCAGTGATTTAAATGACAGGGGGTATGATACGCAGTATTTT
v_call: TRBV7-2; d_call: TRBD1; j_call: TRBJ2-1; clone_size: .; cdr3_aa: CASSLQGADEQFF; cdr3_nt: TGTGCCAGCAGCTTACAGGGGGCTGATGAGCAGTTCTTC
v_call: TRBV24-1; d_call: TRBD2; j_call: TRBJ2-1; clone_size: .; cdr3_aa: CATSVYNLAGRINEQFF; cdr3_nt: TGTGCCACCAGTGTTTACAACTTAGCGGGGAGAATTAATGAGCAGTTCTTC
v_call: TRBV10-3; d_call: TRBD1; j_call: TRBJ1-1; clone_size: .; cdr3_aa: CAISEQGIEAFF; cdr3_nt: TGTGCCATCAGTGAACAGGGGATTGAAGCTTTCTTT
v_call: TRBV6-2/TRBV6-3; d_call: .; j_call: TRBJ2-3; clone_size: .; cdr3_aa: CASSSGKGSSTDTQYF; cdr3_nt: TGTGCCAGCAGTTCGGGAAAGGGATCTAGCACAGATACGCAGTATTTT
v_call: TRBV5-4; d_call: .; j_call: TRBJ2-1; clone_size: .; cdr3_aa: CASSFFAGVKDEQFF; cdr3_nt: TGTGCCAGCAGCTTCTTCGCCGGGGTCAAGGATGAGCAGTTCTTC
v_call: TRBV7-6; d_call: TRBD1; j_call: TRBJ1-3; clone_size: few; cdr3_aa: CASSLGPGTGVAGNTIYF; cdr3_nt: TGTGCCAGCAGCTTAGGTCCAGGGACAGGGGTAGCTGGAAACACCATATATTTT
v_call: TRBV6-1; d_call: .; j_call: TRBJ1-5; clone_size: .; cdr3_aa: CASSENRAQPQHF; cdr3_nt: TGTGCCAGCAGTGAAAACAGGGCTCAGCCCCAGCATTTT
v_call: TRBV6-5; d_call: .; j_call: TRBJ1-2; clone_size: .; cdr3_aa: CASSYSTGPYYGYTF; cdr3_nt: TGTGCCAGCAGTTACTCTACAGGGCCCTACTATGGCTACACCTTC
v_call: TRBV7-2; d_call: TRBD2; j_call: TRBJ2-2; clone_size: .; cdr3_aa: CASSTLAGGQNGELFF; cdr3_nt: TGTGCCAGCAGCACACTAGCGGGGGGGCAAAACGGGGAGCTGTTTTTT
v_call: TRBV28; d_call: TRBD1; j_call: TRBJ2-7; clone_size: .; cdr3_aa: CASRLPGQRYEQYF; cdr3_nt: TGTGCCAGCAGGCTCCCGGGACAGCGATACGAGCAGTACTTC
v_call: TRBV18; d_call: TRBD2; j_call: TRBJ2-3; clone_size: few; cdr3_aa: CASSPPLAGAIDTQYF; cdr3_nt: TGTGCCAGCTCACCGCCACTAGCGGGGGCCATAGATACGCAGTATTTT
v_call: TRBV7-9; d_call: .; j_call: TRBJ2-3; clone_size: .; cdr3_aa: CASRGASVGTDTQYF; cdr3_nt: TGTGCCAGCCGGGGGGCGAGCGTGGGCACAGATACGCAGTATTTT
v_call: TRBV7-2; d_call: .; j_call: TRBJ1-6; clone_size: .; cdr3_aa: CASSLVQGKGSPLHF; cdr3_nt: TGTGCCAGCAGCTTAGTTCAGGGAAAAGGTTCACCCCTCCACTTT
v_call: TRBV10-2; d_call: TRBD2; j_call: TRBJ2-1; clone_size: .; cdr3_aa: CASSDIAGVGINEQFF; cdr3_nt: TGCGCCAGCAGTGACATAGCGGGGGTTGGCATCAATGAGCAGTTCTTC
v_call: TRBV5-1; d_call: TRBD2; j_call: TRBJ2-3; clone_size: .; cdr3_aa: CASSPTAGAVTDTQYF; cdr3_nt: TGCGCCAGCAGCCCGACAGCGGGGGCAGTCACAGATACGCAGTATTTT
v_call: TRBV6-6; d_call: .; j_call: TRBJ2-7; clone_size: .; cdr3_aa: CASSYAVMGAGGEQYF; cdr3_nt: TGTGCCAGCAGTTACGCTGTTATGGGGGCCGGCGGCGAGCAGTACTTC
v_call: TRBV2; d_call: .; j_call: TRBJ2-2; clone_size: .; cdr3_aa: CASNRDREVRTGELFF; cdr3_nt: TGTGCCAGCAATCGCGACAGGGAGGTCAGGACCGGGGAGCTGTTTTTT